The 30 T cell receptor beta chains below come from one sample, sequenced in a study of cytomegalovirus exposure and HLA in healthy donors. Primers for the PCR totalled 60 Vbeta and 13 Jbeta. The data were produced by immunoSEQ multiplex PCR, yet TCRdb's version contains in-frame clones alone and is incomplete. The sample contains 110,000 to 150,000 clones, approximately 80% of which appear only once. The sample consisted of PBMCs. These receptors originate from a male donor in good health and CMV-seronegative.

This chain connects TRBV14 to TRBJ2-5, with D unresolved. The J call may be mistaken, given a closer DNA end match to TRBJ2-7. The germline CDR1 and CDR2 sequences are SGHDN and FVKESK. The CDR3 is 15 amino acids. The CDR3 region is CASSQDHGSHYEQYF. The CDR3 DNA follows: TGTGCCAGCAGCCAAGACCATGGCAGCCACTACGAGCAGTACTTC.

In regard to this clone: Sequence at one end of the junction differs from germline and may be a read error. The V gene is TRBV15, the J gene TRBJ2-7; TRBD2 matches 9 bases. In germline, CDR1 is LNHNV, CDR2 YYDKDF (reference sequence). The CDR3 loop spans 14 amino acids. The CDR3 here is CATSRVASGNEQYF. The CDR3 nucleotides are TGTGCCACCAGTAGAGTGGCTAGCGGGAACGAGCAGTACTTC.

The genes are TRBV19 and TRBJ1-1, with 7 nucleotides matching TRBD1. This CDR3 is built from 15 residues. Germline V gene sequence: CDR1 LNHDA, CDR2 SQIVND (reference sequence). After removal of 5 bases from V and 0 bases from J, the junction contained 6 bases not matched to a gene. DNA of the CDR3: TGTGCCAGTAGTGCCATCGACAGGGTGAACACTGAAGCTTTCTTT. Its translation is CASSAIDRVNTEAFF.

The chain employs TRBV15 and TRBJ2-1, with 7 bases that match TRBD2. Germline V gene data show CDR1 as LNHNV and CDR2 as YYDKDF (reference sequence). This CDR3 has 11 amino acids. The V and J ends lost 9 bases and 7 bases, in that order; junction bases with no gene match: 3. CDR3 amino acids: CATGLGNEQFF. In DNA, the CDR3 is TGTGCCACAGGACTAGGGAATGAGCAGTTCTTC.

The V call is TRBV29-1, the J call TRBJ2-7; 7 bases match TRBD2. The trim removed 3 bases at V and 7 bases at J, leaving 3 bases unmatched. The CDR3 extends over 11 amino acids. From germline, CDR1 is SQVTM and CDR2 ANQGSEA. The DNA of the CDR3 is TGCAGCGTTGACTTGGGGGGGGAGCAGTACTTC. This translates into CSVDLGGEQYF.

The rearrangement uses TRBV19 and TRBJ2-7, with 7 bases aligning to TRBD1. From germline, CDR1 is LNHDA and CDR2 SQIVND (reference sequence). The length of the CDR3 is 14 residues. The V and J ends lost 3 bases and 1 base, in that order; junction bases with no gene match: 3. The chain's CDR3 is CASSIRDRSYEQYF. The DNA of the CDR3 is TGTGCCAGTAGTATCCGGGACAGATCCTACGAGCAGTACTTC.

This chain joins TRBV25-1 and TRBJ2-3; maybe TRBD2 (5 bases). The ends were cut back, 3 bases at V and 6 bases at J, with 13 bases in the middle. The CDR3 length is 14 residues. From germline, CDR1 is MGHDK and CDR2 SYGVNS. In DNA, the CDR3 is TGTGCCAGCAGTGATAGCTCGGGGTCTGATACGCAGTATTTT. The encoded protein is CASSDSSGSDTQYF.

V is TRBV11-2 and J is TRBJ1-2; 8 bases are a match to TRBD1. Germline loops: CDR1 SGHAT, CDR2 FQNNGV. This CDR3 spans 14 amino acids. J lost 2 bases, V lost 3 bases, and 2 bases had no gene match. For the CDR3, the DNA is TGTGCCAGCAGCTTCGACAGGGGAAACTATGGCTACACCTTC. This translates into CASSFDRGNYGYTF.

This chain joins TRBV5-1 and TRBJ1-6; D possibly corresponds to TRBD1 (5 bases). Germline-derived CDR1 and CDR2 are SGHRS and YFSETQ. The V gene lost 3 bases and the J gene lost 6 bases, with 16 bases spanning the gap. This CDR3 has 16 residues. CDR3 in amino acids: CASSSMGTGSNSPLHF. The CDR3 coding sequence is TGCGCCAGCAGCTCCATGGGAACAGGCAGTAATTCACCCCTCCACTTT.

The rearrangement uses TRBV10-2 and TRBJ1-2; tentative D call: TRBD1 (6 bases). CDR1 is WSHSY, CDR2 SAAADI, per germline. The V and J ends lost 4 bases and 2 bases respectively, with 11 bases between them. There are 14 residues in the CDR3. The CDR3 region has the DNA TGCGCCAGCAGTGGGACAGTAAAAAACTATGGCTACACCTTC. This gives the protein CASSGTVKNYGYTF.

In its sample, this clone was seen once. The CDR3 reads CASSQDSGPQTYEQYF. The CDR3, as DNA: TGCGCCAGCAGCCAAGATTCAGGGCCACAAACCTACGAGCAGTACTTC. J is TRBJ2-7 and V is TRBV4-3, with D possibly TRBD1 on 5 matching bases. From germline, CDR1 is LGHNA and CDR2 YSLEER. Trimming cost V 0 bases and J 2 bases, with 14 bases left between them. The CDR3 has 16 residues.

This clone appeared a single time. This rearrangement joins TRBV7-2 to TRBJ2-2, with D perhaps TRBD2 (5 bases). Germline CDR1 SGHTA, CDR2 FQGNSA. The V and J ends lost 1 base and 4 bases respectively, with 16 bases between them. The CDR3 runs to 17 residues. In DNA, the CDR3 is TGTGCCAGCAGCTTAGGTTGGCCCCTGGCGGGCACCGGGGAGCTGTTTTTT. This encodes CASSLGWPLAGTGELFF.

V is TRBV7-6 and J is TRBJ1-1; possible D gene TRBD1, 6 bases. Germline V gene data show CDR1 as SGHVS and CDR2 as FNYEAQ. CDR3 length: 12 amino acids. V was trimmed by 5 bases and J by 5 bases, leaving 9 bases between them. In DNA, the CDR3 is TGTGCCAGCAGCCCGACAGGAACTGAAGCTTTCTTT. Protein: CASSPTGTEAFF.

About this clone: A much bigger clone sits one base away, suggesting this may be a read error. The CDR3 bases are TGTGCCAGCAGCTTATCAGCGGGGACCTACGAGCAGTACTTC. Amino acid sequence: CASSLSAGTYEQYF. This chain joins TRBV11-2 and TRBJ2-7; 7 bases fit TRBD2. Trimming cost V 2 bases and J 2 bases; bases outside gene matches: 3. The V gene's germline CDR1 is SGHAT and CDR2 FQNNGV. This CDR3 has 14 amino acids.

In nucleotides, the CDR3 is TGTGCCAGTGGTCGAACAGGGGGCCCTTGGGGCTACACCTTC. Encoded protein: CASGRTGGPWGYTF. The chain links TRBV19 to TRBJ1-2; 9 bases are a match to TRBD1. This CDR3 is 14 amino acids long. Germline CDR1 and CDR2: LNHDA and SQIVND (reference sequence). Trimming at V came to 8 bases and at J to 8 bases, leaving 12 bases not matched to a gene. The variable domain in full, completed from reference TRBV19 and TRBJ1-2, reads DGGITQSPKYLFRKEGQNVTLSCEQNLNHDAMYWYRQDPGQGLRLIYYSQIVNDFQKGDIAEGYSVSREKKESFPLTVTSAQKNPTAFYLCASGRTGGPWGYTFGSGTRLTVV.

The rearrangement joins TRBV7-3 to TRBJ1-1, with 9 bases that match TRBD1. Germline loops: CDR1 SGHTA, CDR2 FQGTGA. The CDR3 consists of 13 residues. After removal of 5 bases from V and 6 bases from J, the junction contained 4 bases not matched to a gene. The CDR3 sequence is CASSRQGEPEAFF. CDR3 bases: TGTGCCAGCAGCCGACAGGGGGAACCTGAAGCTTTCTTT. Combining the CDR3 with reference TRBV7-3 and TRBJ1-1 gives the whole variable domain GAGVSQTPSNKVTEKGKYVELRCDPISGHTALYWYRQSLGQGPEFLIYFQGTGAADDSGLPNDRFFAVRPEGSVSTLKIQRTERGDSAVYLCASSRQGEPEAFFGQGTRLTVV.

This clone was detected a few times. This chain connects TRBV28 to TRBJ2-7, with 8 nucleotides matching TRBD1. Germline V CDR1 and CDR2: MDHEN, SYDVKM. V gave up 2 bases and J gave up 4 bases; unmatched junction bases: 10. The CDR3 totals 16 residues. The CDR3 spells CASSLIGTGSRYEQYF. Written as DNA, the CDR3 is TGTGCCAGCAGTTTAATCGGGACAGGCTCGAGGTACGAGCAGTACTTC.

The CDR3 DNA sequence: TGCAGCGTTGAAGGGGAGTTCATGAACACTGAAGCTTTCTTT. Translation: CSVEGEFMNTEAFF. The chain joins TRBV29-1 to TRBJ1-1; no firm D call. V lost 1 base and J lost 0, with 9 bases in between. Germline CDR1 SQVTM, CDR2 ANQGSEA. The CDR3 is made up of 14 amino acids.

The chain employs TRBV27 and TRBJ2-7; 9 bases are a match to TRBD2. This CDR3 has 13 residues. J was trimmed by 7 bases and V by 5 bases; bases with no gene match: 6. Germline values: CDR1 MNHEY, CDR2 SMNVEV (reference sequence). The CDR3 sequence: CASSSSGRYEQYF. CDR3 bases: TGTGCCAGCAGTAGTAGCGGGAGATATGAGCAGTACTTC.

This clone showed up just a few times. J is TRBJ1-4 and V is TRBV27, with 11 bases fitting TRBD1. The length of the CDR3 is 17 residues. CDR1 and CDR2 from the germline V gene are MNHEY and SMNVEV (reference sequence). J gave up 3 bases and V 5 bases, and 8 bases lay outside the gene matches. The CDR3: CASSPGQGDAANEKLFF. The CDR3 region has the DNA TGTGCCAGCAGTCCGGGACAGGGGGACGCGGCTAATGAAAAACTGTTTTTT.

The rearrangement links TRBV28 to TRBJ2-7, with TRBD1 matching 8 bases. CDR1 and CDR2 (germline): MDHEN, SYDVKM. This CDR3 contains 14 residues. V lost 6 bases to trimming and J lost 7 bases; unmatched junction nucleotides: 11. The CDR3 DNA reads TGTGCCAGCAGGGCGGGGCAGGGGGCGAGGGAGCAGTACTTC. This sequence encodes CASRAGQGAREQYF.

This clone was counted once. This chain uses TRBV4-2 with TRBJ2-1, with D possibly being TRBD2 (5 bases). Per the germline V gene, CDR1 is LGHNA and CDR2 is YNFKEQ. The CDR3 consists of 14 residues. V was pared by 3 bases and J by 0 bases, with 6 bases between. CDR3 sequence (DNA): TGTGCCAGCAGCCAGGGAGACTCCTACAATGAGCAGTTCTTC. Translated, it gives CASSQGDSYNEQFF.

The V gene is TRBV5-4, the J gene TRBJ1-2; 11 bases map to TRBD1. This CDR3 contains 13 residues. With 3 bases clipped from V and 8 bases from J, the junction kept 3 bases outside the gene matches. Looked up from germline, CDR1 is SGHNT and CDR2 is YYREEE (reference sequence). The DNA for the CDR3 is TGTGCCAGCAGCTGGACAGGGGGCAAGGGCTACACCTTC. This sequence encodes CASSWTGGKGYTF.

CDR3 coding DNA: TGTGCCAGCTTAGGGGGCCTAGGGACCGGGGAGCTGTTTTTT. Translation gives CASLGGLGTGELFF. The chain carries TRBV11-2 and TRBJ2-2; TRBD1 agrees at 7 bases. Germline CDR1 is SGHAT and CDR2 is FQNNGV. Unmatched junction bases numbered 8, after V lost 8 bases and J lost 5 bases. This CDR3 has 14 amino acids.

The chain combines TRBV10-3 with TRBJ1-1, with D tentatively TRBD1 (5 bases). Per the germline V gene, CDR1 is ENHRY and CDR2 is SYGVKD. CDR3 length equals 14 residues. V was trimmed by 4 bases and J by 4 bases, leaving 13 bases between them. Here the CDR3 reads CAISGGDRSTEAFF. As DNA, the CDR3 is TGTGCCATCAGTGGCGGCGACAGATCCACTGAAGCTTTCTTT.

This clone was counted a few times. An end of the junction does not agree with germline; a read error may underlie this. The chain joins TRBV7-3 to TRBJ2-1; TRBD2 agrees at 14 bases. Germline V gives CDR1 SGHTA, CDR2 FQGTGA. CDR3 length: 14 residues. In nucleotides, the CDR3 is TGTGCCAGCAGCTCCTCGGGACTAGCGGGGGCCAGGATCTTC. Translation: CASSSSGLAGARIF.

V gene TRBV27 combines with J gene TRBJ2-7; 7 bases are shared with TRBD2. Germline CDR1 reads MNHEY; CDR2 reads SMNVEV (reference sequence). The CDR3 sequence is 13 residues long. Trimming cost V 2 bases and J 12 bases; bases outside gene matches: 10. For the CDR3, the DNA is TGTGCCAGCAGTTTAGGAGGGACTAAGGGTTTGTACTTC. As protein: CASSLGGTKGLYF.

The J gene is TRBJ2-1, the V gene TRBV5-8; 7 nucleotides agree with TRBD2. The CDR3 loop spans 17 amino acids. Germline loops: CDR1 SGHTS, CDR2 YDEGEE. The V segment lost 2 bases and the J segment 4 bases; nucleotides outside the gene matches: 12. The DNA for the CDR3 is TGTGCCAGCAGCTTAGGGCGGGAGTCTCTCACGTACAATGAGCAGTTCTTC. It is translated as CASSLGRESLTYNEQFF.

The chain carries TRBV11-2 and TRBJ1-2, with D unresolved. Trimming stripped 1 base from V and 2 bases from J, with 11 bases between. Germline V lookup: CDR1 SGHAT, CDR2 FQNNGV. The CDR3 runs 15 residues. For the CDR3, the DNA is TGTGCCAGCAGCTTAGGCCTGAACAGAAACTATGGCTACACCTTC. It encodes CASSLGLNRNYGYTF.

This clone was counted a few times. This chain links TRBV7-9 with TRBJ1-2; D is unresolved. V gave up 7 bases and J gave up 3 bases, with 12 bases separating them. The V gene's germline CDR1 is SEHNR and CDR2 FQNEAQ (reference sequence). CDR3 length: 13 residues. This CDR3 is CASTGRRDYGYTF. As DNA, the CDR3 is TGTGCCAGCACCGGGAGGCGGGACTATGGCTACACCTTC.